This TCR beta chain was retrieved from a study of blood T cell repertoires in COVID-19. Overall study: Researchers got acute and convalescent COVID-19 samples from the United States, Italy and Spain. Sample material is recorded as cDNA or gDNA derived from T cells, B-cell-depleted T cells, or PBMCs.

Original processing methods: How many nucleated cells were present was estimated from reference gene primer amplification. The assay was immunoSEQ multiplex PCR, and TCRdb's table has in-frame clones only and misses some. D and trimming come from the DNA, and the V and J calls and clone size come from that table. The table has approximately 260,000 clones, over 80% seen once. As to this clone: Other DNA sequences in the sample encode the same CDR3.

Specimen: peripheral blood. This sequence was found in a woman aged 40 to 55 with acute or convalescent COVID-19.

CDR3 bases: TGTGCCAGCAGCTTGGGACTAGCGGGGGGAGAGACCCAGTACTTC. Translated: CASSLGLAGGETQYF. The genes are TRBV5-4 and TRBJ2-5; 13 nucleotides align to TRBD2. Germline V CDR1 and CDR2: SGHNT, YYREEE (reference sequence). V trimming: 0 bases; J trimming: 4 bases; junction bases outside the gene matches: 0. CDR3 length: 15 residues.